The 21 T cell receptor beta chains listed next were all sequenced from one sample in a study of OX40 agonist ivuxolimab in advanced cancers. Here immunoSEQ multiplex PCR was the method, and the copy in TCRdb shows in-frame clones only, minus some. The sample consists of just over 14,000 clones, about 90% of them appearing once. The sample consisted of CD4+ or CD8+ T cells sorted from blood, taken in a trial of the OX40 agonist ivuxolimab. All receptors come from an adult with an advanced solid tumor such as melanoma, head and neck, liver or kidney cancer.

This clone was detected only a few times. The genes are TRBV7-9 and TRBJ2-2; D is unresolved. This CDR3 is 13 amino acids long. Germline assignment: CDR1 SEHNR and CDR2 FQNEAQ (reference sequence). Trimming removed 0 bases from V and 5 bases from J, with 4 bases in between. CDR3 in amino acids: CASSLAGTGELFF. CDR3 coding DNA: TGTGCCAGCAGCTTAGCGGGGACCGGGGAGCTGTTTTTT.

V gene TRBV7-9 combines with J gene TRBJ2-5, with D unresolved. The CDR3 consists of 12 residues. The germline V and J ends were trimmed by 2 bases and 5 bases, with 6 bases remaining between them. Germline V gene lookup returns CDR1 SEHNR and CDR2 FQNEAQ (reference sequence). CDR3 bases: TGTGCCAGCAGCTTAAACCCGGAGACCCAGTACTTC. Translation: CASSLNPETQYF.

The chain carries TRBV2 and TRBJ1-5, with D hard to call. Germline V gene lookup returns CDR1 SNHLY and CDR2 FYNNEI. This CDR3 comprises 16 residues. Deletions cut 0 bases from V and 5 bases from J, with 14 bases between. The CDR3 spells CASSEAMTDLYQPQHF. CDR3 bases: TGTGCCAGCAGTGAAGCGATGACTGACCTCTATCAGCCCCAGCATTTT.

The chain recombines TRBV12-5 with TRBJ2-7; 7 nucleotides match TRBD1. The germline gives CDR1 LGHNT, CDR2 FRNRAP. The CDR3 spans 17 residues. The V and J ends lost 2 bases and 3 bases, in that order; junction bases with no gene match: 13. CDR3 in DNA: TGTGCTAGTGGTTTGCCGACCGGACAGGCTACCTTCTACGAGCAGTACTTC. It translates to CASGLPTGQATFYEQYF.

The CDR3 protein is CASSVSDSANYGYTF. The CDR3 DNA reads as TGTGCCAGCAGTGTATCGGACAGCGCTAACTATGGCTACACCTTC. The chain uses TRBV6-1 and TRBJ1-2; D is perhaps TRBD1 (6 bases). This CDR3 is 15 amino acids long. In germline, CDR1 is MNHNS, CDR2 SASEGT. V was cut by 4 bases and J by 0 bases, with 12 bases left in between.

This chain joins TRBV5-1 and TRBJ2-3; D gene unclear. Looked up from germline, CDR1 is SGHRS and CDR2 is YFSETQ. This CDR3 has 14 amino acids. The V and J ends lost 1 base and 3 bases respectively, with 9 bases between them. This CDR3 is CASSLRQLTDTQYF. CDR3 nucleotides: TGCGCCAGCAGCTTGAGGCAGCTGACAGATACGCAGTATTTT.

The chain combines TRBV5-1 with TRBJ1-4, with D possibly being TRBD1 (5 bases). CDR1 and CDR2 (germline): SGHRS, YFSETQ. There are 16 residues in the CDR3. Trimming cost V 0 bases and J 6 bases, with 15 bases left between them. The CDR3, as DNA: TGCGCCAGCAGCTTGGATGCGGCAGGGTCTTATGAAAAACTGTTTTTT. Translated, it gives CASSLDAAGSYEKLFF.

This chain joins TRBV4-1 and TRBJ2-1; tentative D call: TRBD1 (6 bases). The V end lost 0 bases, the J end lost 10 bases, and 16 bases lay between the germline ends. The length of the CDR3 is 15 residues. Looked up from germline, CDR1 is MGHRA and CDR2 is YSYEKL. The DNA for the CDR3 is TGCGCCAGCAGCCAAGATGCAGGGGCTGGAGGAGAGCAGTTCTTC. It specifies CASSQDAGAGGEQFF.

This chain links TRBV27 with TRBJ2-7; possibly TRBD1 for D (6 bases). Germline V gene lookup returns CDR1 MNHEY and CDR2 SMNVEV (reference sequence). Between the trimmed V and J ends, which lost 2 bases and 0 bases, there was a span of 17 bases. The CDR3 loop spans 17 amino acids. In DNA form, the CDR3 reads TGTGCCAGCAGTTTAACCCTGCAGGGGAAAAGCTCCTACGAGCAGTACTTC. Protein: CASSLTLQGKSSYEQYF.

This sequence joins TRBV27 and TRBJ1-3; 7 positions match TRBD1. The CDR3 has 15 amino acids. The V gene's germline CDR1 is MNHEY and CDR2 SMNVEV (reference sequence). J lost 4 bases, V lost 6 bases, and 9 bases had no gene match. Here the CDR3 reads CASRQLGTAGNTIYF. In DNA, the CDR3 is TGTGCCAGCAGACAACTTGGGACAGCCGGAAACACCATATATTTT.

This chain links TRBV28 with TRBJ2-7, with D tentatively TRBD1 or TRBD2 (5 bases each). V was shortened by 5 bases and J by 0 bases, with 17 bases between the two germline ends. The CDR3 consists of 16 residues. Germline CDR1 MDHEN, CDR2 SYDVKM. The CDR3 DNA follows: TGTGCCAGCAGTACTAGGTTCGAGGGGTACTCCTACGAGCAGTACTTC. Its translation: CASSTRFEGYSYEQYF.

This clone appeared a single time. The chain carries TRBV19 and TRBJ2-3; a weak D match, TRBD2 (6 bases). CDR1 LNHDA and CDR2 SQIVND come from the germline V gene (reference sequence). The CDR3 runs to 15 residues. V was cut by 1 base and J by 4 bases, with 12 bases left in between. CDR3: CASSIVLAQPDTQYF. In DNA, the CDR3 is TGTGCCAGTAGTATAGTACTAGCCCAACCAGATACGCAGTATTTT. The full variable domain, with the rest looked up from reference TRBV19 and TRBJ2-3, is DGGITQSPKYLFRKEGQNVTLSCEQNLNHDAMYWYRQDPGQGLRLIYYSQIVNDFQKGDIAEGYSVSREKKESFPLTVTSAQKNPTAFYLCASSIVLAQPDTQYFGPGTRLTVL.

The V call is TRBV11-2, the J call TRBJ2-7; a possible D gene is TRBD1 (6 bases). The CDR3 totals 15 residues. From germline, CDR1 is SGHAT and CDR2 FQNNGV. The germline V and J ends were trimmed by 1 base and 1 base, with 11 bases remaining between them. The CDR3 loop is CASSLVPQGSYEQYF. The CDR3 coding sequence is TGTGCCAGCAGCTTAGTCCCACAGGGATCCTACGAGCAGTACTTC.

The genes are TRBV2 and TRBJ2-7, with 8 positions matching TRBD1. CDR3 length: 15 amino acids. V lost 5 bases, J lost 5 bases, and 11 bases stayed unmatched. The germline gives CDR1 SNHLY, CDR2 FYNNEI. This CDR3 is CASSYVGQGVDEQYF. For the CDR3, the DNA is TGTGCCAGCAGTTATGTAGGACAGGGCGTTGACGAGCAGTACTTC.

This chain joins TRBV29-1 and TRBJ2-7; the D is unclear. CDR3 length: 11 residues. The germline gives CDR1 SQVTM, CDR2 ANQGSEA. The germline V and J ends were trimmed by 4 bases and 3 bases, with 7 bases remaining between them. CDR3 sequence: CSVALNYEQYF. The CDR3 nucleotides are TGCAGCGTTGCGCTAAACTACGAGCAGTACTTC.

The gene calls are TRBV6-1 and TRBJ1-1, with no clear D. Germline CDR1 MNHNS, CDR2 SASEGT. The CDR3 sequence is 14 residues long. With 5 bases removed from V and 2 bases from J, the gap between germline ends came to 12 bases. CDR3 residues: CASSIWEVNTEAFF. The CDR3 DNA sequence: TGTGCCAGCAGTATTTGGGAGGTCAACACTGAAGCTTTCTTT.

The J gene is TRBJ2-2, the V gene TRBV10-3; possibly TRBD2 for D (5 bases). The germline V gene has CDR1 ENHRY and CDR2 SYGVKD. Trimming removed 8 bases from V and 6 bases from J, with 13 bases in between. The length of the CDR3 is 13 residues. The DNA for the CDR3 is TGTGCCATCCGCCTAGCTGGTGCCGGGGAGCTGTTTTTT. This encodes CAIRLAGAGELFF.

The CDR3 DNA reads as TGTGCCAGTAGTATAACGGGGGCGGGCTACGAGCAGTACTTC. As protein: CASSITGAGYEQYF. V and J are TRBV19 and TRBJ2-7; the D call may be TRBD1 or TRBD2 (6 bases each). Germline V gives CDR1 LNHDA, CDR2 SQIVND (reference sequence). Trimming left V 2 bases short and J 3 bases short, with 11 bases between. The length of the CDR3 is 14 residues.

The genes are TRBV13 and TRBJ1-1, with D possibly matching TRBD1 (5 bases). CDR1 and CDR2 (germline): PRHDT, FYEKMQ (reference sequence). This CDR3 is 15 amino acids long. The V end was cut by 5 bases, the J end by 1 base, with 14 bases between. The CDR3 DNA reads as TGTGCCAGCAGCGCCTCAGGGTGGGGGAACACTGAAGCTTTCTTT. It encodes CASSASGWGNTEAFF.

A single count supports this clone. This rearrangement joins TRBV9 to TRBJ2-7; D is uncertain. Germline CDR1 is SGDLS and CDR2 is YYNGEE. The CDR3 contains 14 residues. With 1 base removed from V and 2 bases from J, the gap between germline ends came to 10 bases. The CDR3 region is CASSVTEGPYEQYF. In nucleotides, the CDR3 is TGTGCCAGCAGCGTAACGGAAGGGCCCTACGAGCAGTACTTC.

The gene calls are TRBV7-9 and TRBJ2-3; D not certain. Germline V gene sequence: CDR1 SEHNR, CDR2 FQNEAQ (reference sequence). V gave up 2 bases and J gave up 2 bases, with 8 bases separating them. CDR3 length equals 14 residues. CDR3 sequence reads: CASSLPFPTDTQYF. CDR3 in DNA: TGTGCCAGCAGCTTACCGTTTCCCACAGATACGCAGTATTTT.